This T cell receptor beta chain emerged from a study of blood T cell repertoires in COVID-19. Overall study: From the United States, Italy and Spain came samples of acute and convalescent COVID-19. Sources were T cells, B-cell-depleted T cells, or PBMCs; the material itself was cDNA or gDNA.

In the original processing: By means of reference gene primer amplification, nucleated cell counts were estimated. Assay used: immunoSEQ multiplex PCR; TCRdb lists only in-frame clones, some missing. V and J calls and clone size are copied from that table; D and trimming were computed from the DNA. The sample holds about 280,000 clones; approximately 90% are singletons and the top ten take about 3%. Trimming pared 2 bases from V and 7 bases from J, leaving 5 bases between. The CDR3 is 11 amino acids. From germline, CDR1 is MNHEY and CDR2 SVGAGI. The count of this clone is one. V is TRBV6-5 and J is TRBJ1-1; no reliable D call. Sequencing was done on a sample of peripheral blood. The clonotype originates from a woman between 25 and 40 years old with active or convalescent COVID-19. The CDR3 bases are TGTGCCAGCAGTTACCGGGGTGAAGCTTTCTTT. Residues: CASSYRGEAFF.